This record covers a single T cell receptor beta chain. The sample belongs to a study of blood T cell repertoires in COVID-19. Study-wide background: Spain, Italy and the United States supplied samples that represented acute and convalescent COVID-19. PBMCs, B-cell-depleted T cells, or T cells provided the cDNA or gDNA that made up the material.

Generated by immunoSEQ multiplex PCR, the TCRdb table keeps only in-frame clones and is missing some. The profile shows more than 150,000 clones, roughly 80% of them singletons. V trimming: 5 bases; J trimming: 6 bases; junction bases outside the gene matches: 5. Germline CDR1 is MNHEY and CDR2 is SVGAGI. The CDR3 loop spans 15 amino acids. Study members were between about 18 and 100 years old and lived in 24 US regions. Cohort 3 donors were reported recovered after two negative PCRs, clearance, or symptom resolution. This TCR came from a woman between 50 and 59 years old who had recovered from COVID-19. The sample taken for sequencing was PBMCs or T cells enriched from blood (not recorded which). J is TRBJ2-2 and V is TRBV6-5, with 11 positions matching TRBD2. DNA of the CDR3: TGTGCCAGCAGTCAAAAGACTAGCGGGGCCGGGGAGCTGTTTTTT. This codes for CASSQKTSGAGELFF.